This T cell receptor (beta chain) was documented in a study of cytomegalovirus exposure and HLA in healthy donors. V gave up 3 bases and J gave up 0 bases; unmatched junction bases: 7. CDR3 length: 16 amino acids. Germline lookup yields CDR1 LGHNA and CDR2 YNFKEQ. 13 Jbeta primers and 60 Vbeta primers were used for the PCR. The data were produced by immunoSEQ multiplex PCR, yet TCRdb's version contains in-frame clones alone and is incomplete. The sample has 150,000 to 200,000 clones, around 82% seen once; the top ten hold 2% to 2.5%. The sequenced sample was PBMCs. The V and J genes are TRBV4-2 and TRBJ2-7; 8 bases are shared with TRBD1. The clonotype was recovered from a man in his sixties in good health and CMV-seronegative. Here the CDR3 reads CASSQDRARSSYEQYF. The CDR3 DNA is TGTGCCAGCAGCCAGGACAGGGCCCGAAGCTCCTACGAGCAGTACTTC.